The present T cell receptor beta chain was sequenced within a study of cytomegalovirus exposure and HLA in healthy donors. Study-level findings and limits: In the analysis, some V segments, TRBV6-2 and TRBV6-3 included, were excluded as indistinguishable. In vitro, three CMV-associated chains proved specific for CMV antigens. About 87% or about 30% of the time was how often most TCR beta V segments were productive, according to an earlier analysis.

Comments on this clone: Its antigen is still unknown.

From germline, CDR1 is SGDLS and CDR2 YYNGEE. The J segment lost 7 bases and the V segment lost 3 bases, leaving 4 bases of the junction unmatched. This CDR3 has 15 amino acids. The study sampled nominally healthy donors, though unrecorded immune exposures were likely. Primers: 60 Vbeta forward and 13 Jbeta reverse. The assay was immunoSEQ multiplex PCR, and TCRdb's table has in-frame clones only and misses some. In the table there are approximately 240,000 clones, roughly 82% of which are singletons. The chain recombines TRBV9 with TRBJ2-1, with 13 bases lining up with TRBD2. The clonotype originates from a woman in her thirties or forties in good health and CMV-seropositive. The sequencing input was PBMCs. CDR3 DNA: TGTGCCAGCAGCGGCCTGACTAGCGGGAGGAATGAGCAGTTCTTC. This codes for CASSGLTSGRNEQFF.